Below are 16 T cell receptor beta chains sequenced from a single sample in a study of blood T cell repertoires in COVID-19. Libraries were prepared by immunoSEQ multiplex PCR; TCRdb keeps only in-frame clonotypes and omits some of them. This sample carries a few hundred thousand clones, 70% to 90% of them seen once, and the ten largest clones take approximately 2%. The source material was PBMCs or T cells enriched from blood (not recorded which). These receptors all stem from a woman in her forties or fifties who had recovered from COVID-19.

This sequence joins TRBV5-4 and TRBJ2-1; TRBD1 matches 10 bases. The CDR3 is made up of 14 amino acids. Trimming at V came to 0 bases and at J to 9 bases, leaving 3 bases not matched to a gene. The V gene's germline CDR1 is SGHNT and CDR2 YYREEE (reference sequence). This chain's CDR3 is CASSLGRQGAEQFF. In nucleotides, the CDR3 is TGTGCCAGCAGCTTGGGACGACAGGGGGCTGAGCAGTTCTTC. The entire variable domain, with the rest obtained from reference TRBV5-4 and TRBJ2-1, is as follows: ETGVTQSPTHLIKTRGQQVTLRCSSQSGHNTVSWYQQALGQGPQFIFQYYREEENGRGNFPPRFSGLQFPNYSSELNVNALELDDSALYLCASSLGRQGAEQFFGPGTRLTVL.

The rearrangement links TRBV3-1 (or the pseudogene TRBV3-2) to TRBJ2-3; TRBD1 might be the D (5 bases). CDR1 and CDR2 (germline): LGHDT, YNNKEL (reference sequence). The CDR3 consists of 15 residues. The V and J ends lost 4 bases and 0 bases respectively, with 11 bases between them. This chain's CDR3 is CASSLRVLSTDTQYF. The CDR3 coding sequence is TGTGCCAGCAGCCTCAGGGTTCTTAGCACAGATACGCAGTATTTT.

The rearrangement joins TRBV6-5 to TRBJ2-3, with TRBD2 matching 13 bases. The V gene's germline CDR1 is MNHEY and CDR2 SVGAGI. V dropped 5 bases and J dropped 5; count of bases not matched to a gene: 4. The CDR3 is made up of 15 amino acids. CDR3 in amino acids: CASSPTSGRVDTQYF. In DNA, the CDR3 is TGTGCCAGCAGTCCTACTAGCGGGAGGGTAGATACGCAGTATTTT.

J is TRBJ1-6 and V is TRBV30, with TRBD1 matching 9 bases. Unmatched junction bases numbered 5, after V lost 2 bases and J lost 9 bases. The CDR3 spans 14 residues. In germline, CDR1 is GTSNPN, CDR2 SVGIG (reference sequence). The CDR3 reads CAWSIDRGSSPLHF. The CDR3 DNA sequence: TGTGCCTGGAGTATTGACAGGGGGAGTTCACCCCTCCACTTT.

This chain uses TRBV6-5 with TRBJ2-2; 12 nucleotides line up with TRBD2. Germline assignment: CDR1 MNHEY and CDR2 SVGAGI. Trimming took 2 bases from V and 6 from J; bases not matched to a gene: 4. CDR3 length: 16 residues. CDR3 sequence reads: CASSYETSGRPGELFF. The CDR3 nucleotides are TGTGCCAGCAGTTACGAGACTAGCGGGAGACCCGGGGAGCTGTTTTTT.

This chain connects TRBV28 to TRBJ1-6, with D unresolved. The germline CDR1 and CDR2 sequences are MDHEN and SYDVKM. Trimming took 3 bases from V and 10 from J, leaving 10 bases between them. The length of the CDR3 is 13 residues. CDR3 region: CASSFLGRSPLHF. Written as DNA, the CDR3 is TGTGCCAGCAGTTTCCTAGGCAGATCACCCCTCCACTTT.

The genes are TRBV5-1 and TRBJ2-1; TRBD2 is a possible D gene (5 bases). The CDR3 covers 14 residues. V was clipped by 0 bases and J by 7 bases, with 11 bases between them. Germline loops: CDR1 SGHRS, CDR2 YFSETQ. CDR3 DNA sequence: TGCGCCAGCAGCTTGGGTATTTCGGGGAATGAGCAGTTCTTC. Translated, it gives CASSLGISGNEQFF.

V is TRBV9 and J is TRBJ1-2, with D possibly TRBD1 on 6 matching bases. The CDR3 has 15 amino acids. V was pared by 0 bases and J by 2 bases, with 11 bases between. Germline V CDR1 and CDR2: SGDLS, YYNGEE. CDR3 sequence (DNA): TGTGCCAGCAGCGTAGGACAGGAGAGGAACTATGGCTACACCTTC. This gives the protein CASSVGQERNYGYTF.

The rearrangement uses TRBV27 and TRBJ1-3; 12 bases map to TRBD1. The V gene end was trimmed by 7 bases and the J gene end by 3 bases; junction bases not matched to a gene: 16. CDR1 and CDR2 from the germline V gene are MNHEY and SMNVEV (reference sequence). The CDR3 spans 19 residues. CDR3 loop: CASIRLAFRDRGLGNTIYF. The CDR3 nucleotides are TGTGCCAGCATTCGATTAGCGTTCCGGGACAGGGGGCTTGGAAACACCATATATTTT.

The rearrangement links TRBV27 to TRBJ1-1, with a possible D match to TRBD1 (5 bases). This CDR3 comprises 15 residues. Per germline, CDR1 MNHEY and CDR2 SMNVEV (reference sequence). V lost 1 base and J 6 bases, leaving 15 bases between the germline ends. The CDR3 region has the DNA TGTGCCAGCAGTTTATTAGGGGTTTCGGCGCCTGAAGCTTTCTTT. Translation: CASSLLGVSAPEAFF.

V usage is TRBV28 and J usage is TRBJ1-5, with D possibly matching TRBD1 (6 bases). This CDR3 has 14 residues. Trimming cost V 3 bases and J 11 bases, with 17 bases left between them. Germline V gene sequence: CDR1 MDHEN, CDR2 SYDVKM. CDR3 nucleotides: TGTGCCAGCAGTTTCTCAGGGGAGATCTTTTCCCAGCATTTT. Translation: CASSFSGEIFSQHF.

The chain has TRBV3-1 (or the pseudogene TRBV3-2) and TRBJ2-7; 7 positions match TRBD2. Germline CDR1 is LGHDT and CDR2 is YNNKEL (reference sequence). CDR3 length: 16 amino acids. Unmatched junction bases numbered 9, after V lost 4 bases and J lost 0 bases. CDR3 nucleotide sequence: TGTGCCAGCAGCCCTGACTTGCAGCGGGGCTCCTACGAGCAGTACTTC. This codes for CASSPDLQRGSYEQYF.

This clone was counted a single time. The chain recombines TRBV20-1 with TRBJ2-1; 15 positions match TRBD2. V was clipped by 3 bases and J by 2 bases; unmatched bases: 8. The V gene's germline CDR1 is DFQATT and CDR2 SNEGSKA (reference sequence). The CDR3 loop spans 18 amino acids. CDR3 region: CSASPLGLAGGTYNEQFF. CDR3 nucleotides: TGCAGTGCTAGTCCCCTGGGACTAGCGGGAGGCACCTACAATGAGCAGTTCTTC.

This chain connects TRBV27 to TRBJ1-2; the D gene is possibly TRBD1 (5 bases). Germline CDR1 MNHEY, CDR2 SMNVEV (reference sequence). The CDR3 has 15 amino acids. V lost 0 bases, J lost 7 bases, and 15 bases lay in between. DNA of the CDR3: TGTGCCAGCAGTTTATCGAATCAGGGCGTCTTTGGCTACACCTTC. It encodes CASSLSNQGVFGYTF.

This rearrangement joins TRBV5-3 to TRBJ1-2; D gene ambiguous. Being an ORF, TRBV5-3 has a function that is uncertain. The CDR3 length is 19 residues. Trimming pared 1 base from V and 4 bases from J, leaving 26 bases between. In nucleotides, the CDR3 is TGTGCCAGAAGCTTGCCCAAGATCGTGGGCAGCCAAAACCTCTATGGCTACACCTTC. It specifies CARSLPKIVGSQNLYGYTF.

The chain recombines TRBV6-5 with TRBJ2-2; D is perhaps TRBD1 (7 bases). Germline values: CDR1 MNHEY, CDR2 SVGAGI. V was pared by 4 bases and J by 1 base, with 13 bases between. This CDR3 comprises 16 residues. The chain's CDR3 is CASSSPGGRNTGELFF. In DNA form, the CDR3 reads TGTGCCAGCAGTTCTCCAGGGGGGAGGAACACCGGGGAGCTGTTTTTT.